The 12 T cell receptor beta chains below all came from one sample that was sequenced in a study of blood T cell repertoires in COVID-19 (dated by TCRdb to between 2020 and 2021). Library preparation was by the immunoSEQ multiplex PCR assay. TCRdb holds this immuneACCESS table with in-frame rearrangements only. Some clones are missing; in checked studies, unresolved V genes explain under half, and the rest has no known cause. Recorded for this sample are around 260,000 clones; under 90% of them occurred a single time. The top ten clonotypes cover 0.94% of the sample. What was sequenced was peripheral blood. The receptor set was obtained from a woman between 40 and 50 years old who had recovered from COVID-19.

In this sample, this clone turned up a few times. V usage is TRBV4-1 and J usage is TRBJ1-2; D gene ambiguous. Germline V lookup: CDR1 MGHRA, CDR2 YSYEKL. This CDR3 contains 16 residues. V lost 0 bases and J 3 bases, leaving 14 bases between the germline ends. Here the CDR3 reads CASSQDYSSWDYGYTF. The CDR3 nucleotides are TGCGCCAGCAGCCAAGATTACAGCAGTTGGGACTATGGCTACACCTTC.

This chain connects TRBV28 to TRBJ2-5; 10 bases are a match to TRBD1. Germline CDR1 reads MDHEN; CDR2 reads SYDVKM. Trimming removed 2 bases from V and 2 bases from J; junction bases left unmatched: 5. The CDR3 has 16 amino acids. CDR3 residues: CASSLEGQGTQETQYF. The CDR3 DNA reads TGTGCCAGCAGTTTAGAGGGACAGGGGACACAAGAGACCCAGTACTTC.

The chain combines TRBV7-8 with TRBJ2-7; 7 bases match TRBD2. V trimming: 2 bases; J trimming: 0 bases; junction bases outside the gene matches: 4. Per the germline V gene, CDR1 is SGHVS and CDR2 is FQNEAQ. CDR3 size: 15 residues. The CDR3 coding sequence is TGTGCCAGCAGCTTAACGGGAGGCCACTCCTACGAGCAGTACTTC. Its protein is CASSLTGGHSYEQYF.

This clone was counted once. Here the CDR3 reads CASIRDRASYEQYF. In DNA, the CDR3 is TGTGCCAGCATCCGGGACAGGGCCTCCTACGAGCAGTACTTC. The chain joins TRBV6-5 to TRBJ2-7; 9 positions match TRBD1. Germline values: CDR1 MNHEY, CDR2 SVGAGI. This CDR3 has 14 amino acids. The V gene end was trimmed by 7 bases and the J gene end by 0 bases; junction bases not matched to a gene: 4.

The CDR3 DNA is TGTGCCAGCAGCGTAGCCCTACTAGACCCCTACAATGAGCAGTTCTTC. Translated, it gives CASSVALLDPYNEQFF. V and J are TRBV9 and TRBJ2-1, with a possible D match to TRBD2 (5 bases). Trimming pared 0 bases from V and 2 bases from J, leaving 12 bases between. Germline V CDR1 and CDR2: SGDLS, YYNGEE. The CDR3 spans 16 residues.

The chain couples TRBV24-1 to TRBJ2-3; 9 positions agree with TRBD1. CDR1 and CDR2 from the germline V gene are KGHDR and SFDVKD. The junction had 7 bases not matched to a gene; V was cut back by 4 bases and J by 6 bases. The CDR3 runs to 15 residues. The CDR3 DNA is TGTGCCACCAGTGACCCACAGGGGGCTGCTGATACGCAGTATTTT. The encoded protein is CATSDPQGAADTQYF.

Concerning this clone itself: The sample has other DNA sequences that encode this CDR3 too. The rearrangement joins TRBV7-3 to TRBJ1-1; 7 nucleotides line up with TRBD1. Germline CDR1 is SGHTA and CDR2 is FQGTGA. The CDR3 has 14 residues. V shed 5 bases, J shed 2 bases, and the junction held 5 bases outside the gene matches. The CDR3 is CASSPGTANTEAFF. DNA of the CDR3: TGTGCCAGCAGCCCAGGGACAGCCAACACTGAAGCTTTCTTT.

For the CDR3, the DNA is TGTGCCAGCAGCTCGGACAGGGGGCTCGAGCAGTACTTC. The encoded protein is CASSSDRGLEQYF. V and J are TRBV7-3 and TRBJ2-7; 11 nucleotides match TRBD1. The J segment lost 6 bases and the V segment lost 4 bases, leaving 2 bases of the junction unmatched. CDR3 length: 13 amino acids. Per germline, CDR1 SGHTA and CDR2 FQGTGA.

In this sample, this clone turned up once. V is TRBV5-6 and J is TRBJ1-2; D gene unclear. CDR1 is SGHDT, CDR2 YYEEEE, per germline. The CDR3 has 11 residues. V shed 0 bases and J shed 7 bases, with 4 bases lying between them. The CDR3 here is CASSLAGGYTF. CDR3 coding DNA: TGTGCCAGCAGCTTGGCGGGTGGCTACACCTTC. The full variable domain, completed using reference TRBV5-6 and TRBJ1-2, is DAGVTQSPTHLIKTRGQQVTLRCSPKSGHDTVSWYQQALGQGPQFIFQYYEEEERQRGNFPDRFSGHQFPNYSSELNVNALLLGDSALYLCASSLAGGYTFGSGTRLTVV.

This chain uses TRBV7-2 with TRBJ1-2, with TRBD1 matching over 9 bases. The CDR3 runs to 14 residues. Germline lookup yields CDR1 SGHTA and CDR2 FQGNSA. Trimming cost V 3 bases and J 1 base; bases outside gene matches: 0. CDR3 residues: CASSLGQGNYGYTF. The CDR3 DNA reads TGTGCCAGCAGCTTGGGACAGGGTAACTATGGCTACACCTTC.

This chain connects TRBV19 to TRBJ2-3, with 11 bases lining up with TRBD2. Looked up from germline, CDR1 is LNHDA and CDR2 is SQIVND (reference sequence). This CDR3 is 14 amino acids long. Trimming at V came to 6 bases and at J to 6 bases, leaving 5 bases not matched to a gene. The CDR3 loop reads CASSTSGRMDTQYF. As DNA, the CDR3 is TGTGCCAGTAGCACTAGCGGGAGAATGGATACGCAGTATTTT.

V usage is TRBV5-1 and J usage is TRBJ2-5, with 10 bases aligning to TRBD2. The germline V gene has CDR1 SGHRS and CDR2 YFSETQ. V shed 1 base, J shed 5 bases, and the junction held 5 bases outside the gene matches. The length of the CDR3 is 15 residues. The CDR3 spells CASSLFPSGSETQYF. In DNA, the CDR3 is TGCGCCAGCAGCTTGTTTCCTAGCGGGAGTGAGACCCAGTACTTC. The variable domain in full, with the rest retrieved from reference TRBV5-1 and TRBJ2-5, is KAGVTQTPRYLIKTRGQQVTLSCSPISGHRSVSWYQQTPGQGLQFLFEYFSETQRNKGNFPGRFSGRQFSNSRSEMNVSTLELGDSALYLCASSLFPSGSETQYFGPGTRLLVL.